A single sample is the source of the 30 T cell receptor beta chains below, sequenced in a study of blood T cell repertoires in COVID-19. Clones were sequenced by immunoSEQ multiplex PCR, and TCRdb holds only the in-frame ones, with some missing. Of 350,000 to 400,000 clones listed, around 89% are singletons. Sample: PBMCs or T cells enriched from blood (not recorded which). The receptors originated from a woman in her twenties or thirties with acute COVID-19.

The gene calls are TRBV30 and TRBJ2-3; D uncertain. CDR1 and CDR2 from the germline V gene are GTSNPN and SVGIG (reference sequence). CDR3 length equals 12 residues. The V end was cut by 5 bases, the J end by 0 bases, with 6 bases between. CDR3 in amino acids: CAWDSSTDTQYF. CDR3 in DNA: TGTGCCTGGGACTCTAGCACAGATACGCAGTATTTT. Full variable domain (missing parts from reference TRBV30 and TRBJ2-3): SQTIHQWPATLVQPVGSPLSLECTVEGTSNPNLYWYRQAAGRGLQLLFYSVGIGQISSEVPQNLSASRPQDRQFILSSKKLLLSDSGFYLCAWDSSTDTQYFGPGTRLTVL.

This CDR3 is CSVRGTSGGAWEQFF. The CDR3 nucleotides read TGCAGCGTTAGAGGGACTAGCGGGGGGGCTTGGGAGCAGTTCTTC. The chain recombines TRBV29-1 with TRBJ2-1; 16 positions agree with TRBD2. This CDR3 contains 15 residues. Germline values: CDR1 SQVTM, CDR2 ANQGSEA. V dropped 5 bases and J dropped 10; count of bases not matched to a gene: 8.

The chain is built from TRBV7-3 and TRBJ1-1; a weak D match, TRBD1 (6 bases). Germline assignment: CDR1 SGHTA and CDR2 FQGTGA. This CDR3 has 13 residues. The V and J ends lost 4 bases and 10 bases respectively, with 16 bases between them. CDR3 in DNA: TGTGCCAGCAGCTACTTCCGGGGGGGCCGAGCTTTCTTT. Protein product: CASSYFRGGRAFF.

J is TRBJ1-1 and V is TRBV6-5; D might be TRBD1 (5 bases). The CDR3 runs 12 residues. Trimming cost V 6 bases and J 5 bases, with 10 bases left between them. Germline values: CDR1 MNHEY, CDR2 SVGAGI. The CDR3 sequence: CASSQRGTEAFF. CDR3 coding DNA: TGTGCCAGCAGCCAACGGGGGACTGAAGCTTTCTTT.

This rearrangement joins TRBV12-3 or TRBV12-4 to TRBJ2-1, with D possibly TRBD2 on 5 matching bases. V was shortened by 6 bases and J by 7 bases, with 13 bases between the two germline ends. The CDR3 is 13 residues long. CDR3 nucleotides: TGTGCCAGCAGCCCTCAGGTAGCGAATGAGCAGTTCTTC. Its translation: CASSPQVANEQFF.

CDR3 in amino acids: CATSRTARDRGRVGQNYGYTF. DNA for the CDR3: TGTGCCACCAGCAGAACAGCCCGGGACAGGGGGCGCGTCGGTCAAAACTATGGCTACACCTTC. The rearrangement links TRBV15 to TRBJ1-2, with TRBD1 matching 12 bases. The germline CDR1 and CDR2 sequences are LNHNV and YYDKDF (reference sequence). This CDR3 spans 21 amino acids. V was clipped by 2 bases and J by 2 bases; unmatched bases: 18.

V and J are TRBV10-1 and TRBJ2-7, with a weak D call TRBD1 (6 bases). The germline CDR1 and CDR2 sequences are WNHNN and SYGVQD (reference sequence). The CDR3 covers 12 residues. Trimming shortened V by 9 bases and J by 8 bases, and 17 bases separated the two germline ends. The chain's CDR3 is CARRTGLEQQYF. CDR3 DNA sequence: TGCGCCAGGAGAACAGGGTTAGAGCAGCAGTACTTC.

This clone has a single count. The CDR3 sequence: CAGGQGEVYEQYF. As DNA, the CDR3 is TGTGCCGGTGGACAGGGGGAAGTCTACGAGCAGTACTTC. The rearrangement joins TRBV30 to TRBJ2-7, with TRBD1 identical over 10 bases. Germline loops: CDR1 GTSNPN, CDR2 SVGIG (reference sequence). The V segment lost 8 bases and the J segment 3 bases; nucleotides outside the gene matches: 7. CDR3 length: 13 amino acids.

This sequence joins TRBV5-1 and TRBJ1-6; no firm D call. Trimming cost V 1 base and J 9 bases, with 23 bases left between them. CDR1 and CDR2 (germline): SGHRS, YFSETQ. CDR3 length: 18 amino acids. CDR3 sequence: CASSLTALYNKGGSPLHF. CDR3 in DNA: TGCGCCAGCAGCTTGACCGCTTTATATAACAAGGGAGGTTCACCCCTCCACTTT.

In its sample, this clone was seen once. The rearrangement joins TRBV9 to TRBJ2-7; TRBD1 might be the D (6 bases). In germline, CDR1 is SGDLS, CDR2 YYNGEE. The CDR3 consists of 14 residues. Trimming cost V 3 bases and J 0 bases, with 10 bases left between them. CDR3 residues: CASSAGDLSYEQYF. CDR3 coding DNA: TGTGCCAGCAGCGCAGGGGACCTCTCCTACGAGCAGTACTTC.

This clone was seen more than once but under ten times. The chain recombines TRBV2 with TRBJ2-6, with unresolved D. Germline CDR1 and CDR2: SNHLY and FYNNEI. V was clipped by 6 bases and J by 2 bases, with 11 bases between them. The CDR3 sequence is 15 residues long. The CDR3 here is CASRNDIAGANVLTF. Here the CDR3 DNA reads TGTGCCAGCAGAAACGACATTGCTGGGGCCAACGTCCTGACTTTC. The full variable domain, completed using reference TRBV2 and TRBJ2-6, is EPEVTQTPSHQVTQMGQEVILRCVPISNHLYFYWYRQILGQKVEFLVSFYNNEISEKSEIFDDQFSVERPDGSNFTLKIRSTKLEDSAMYFCASRNDIAGANVLTFGAGSRLTVL.

J is TRBJ1-3 and V is TRBV7-9; 8 bases are a match to TRBD1. J gave up 0 bases and V 2 bases, and 3 bases lay outside the gene matches. Germline CDR1 reads SEHNR; CDR2 reads FQNEAQ (reference sequence). There are 16 residues in the CDR3. In DNA, the CDR3 is TGTGCCAGCAGCTTAAGGGACAGGAACTCTGGAAACACCATATATTTT. This translates into CASSLRDRNSGNTIYF.

The chain carries TRBV3-1 (or the pseudogene TRBV3-2) and TRBJ2-7; TRBD1 matches at 7 bases. CDR3 length equals 12 residues. CDR1 is LGHDT, CDR2 YNNKEL, per germline (reference sequence). V shed 4 bases, J shed 6 bases, and the junction held 3 bases outside the gene matches. The CDR3 DNA reads as TGTGCCAGCAGCCGTCGGACAGGCGAGCAGTACTTC. Translation gives CASSRRTGEQYF.

V gene TRBV24-1 combines with J gene TRBJ1-5, with 10 bases aligning to TRBD1. The CDR3 has 15 amino acids. In germline, CDR1 is KGHDR, CDR2 SFDVKD. The junction had 4 bases not matched to a gene; V was cut back by 7 bases and J by 2 bases. The CDR3 bases are TGTGCCACCAGAGCCGGGACAGGGGGCAATCAGCCCCAGCATTTT. As protein: CATRAGTGGNQPQHF.

The gene calls are TRBV7-2 and TRBJ1-4; D is possibly TRBD1 (5 bases). This CDR3 region has 15 residues. Germline lookup yields CDR1 SGHTA and CDR2 FQGNSA. V shed 1 base and J shed 5 bases, with 11 bases lying between them. DNA for the CDR3: TGTGCCAGCAGCTTAGTCCCAGGGCCGAATGAAAAACTGTTTTTT. Encoded protein: CASSLVPGPNEKLFF.

The chain employs TRBV6-2 or TRBV6-3 and TRBJ1-1; D is uncertain. This CDR3 comprises 13 residues. Germline CDR1 and CDR2: MNHEY and SVGEGT. The V end lost 4 bases, the J end lost 6 bases, and 12 bases lay between the germline ends. The CDR3 DNA reads as TGTGCCAGCAGTTTGAGGGCGGTCTCTGAAGCTTTCTTT. Protein sequence: CASSLRAVSEAFF.

The chain combines TRBV19 with TRBJ1-6; 7 bases align to TRBD1. The CDR3 runs to 14 residues. The germline V gene encodes CDR1 LNHDA and CDR2 SQIVND (reference sequence). V lost 4 bases to trimming and J lost 7 bases; unmatched junction nucleotides: 4. CDR3 sequence (DNA): TGTGCCAGTAGTACCCCAGGGGGGAATTCACCCCTCCACTTT. It is translated as CASSTPGGNSPLHF.

The chain links TRBV5-6 to TRBJ2-1, with a possible D match to TRBD2 (5 bases). Germline loops: CDR1 SGHDT, CDR2 YYEEEE. Deletions cut 0 bases from V and 1 base from J, with 11 bases between. The CDR3 loop spans 16 amino acids. CDR3 nucleotides: TGTGCCAGCAGCTTGGGTGGTAGCGTATCCTACAATGAGCAGTTCTTC. Residues: CASSLGGSVSYNEQFF.

The chain carries TRBV12-3 or TRBV12-4 and TRBJ1-1, with 7 nucleotides matching TRBD1. V trimming: 6 bases; J trimming: 6 bases; junction bases outside the gene matches: 7. The CDR3 is 13 residues long. CDR3 region: CASSLQGSSEAFF. The CDR3 DNA sequence: TGTGCCAGCAGCCTACAGGGGAGCTCTGAAGCTTTCTTT.

V is TRBV6-9 and J is TRBJ1-2; D not resolved. The germline V and J ends were trimmed by 5 bases and 6 bases, with 10 bases remaining between them. Germline loops: CDR1 MNHGY, CDR2 SVAAGI. This CDR3 comprises 12 residues. CDR3 in amino acids: CASSPLRDGYTF. In DNA form, the CDR3 reads TGTGCCAGCAGTCCCTTGAGGGATGGCTACACCTTC.

The J gene is TRBJ1-6, the V gene TRBV4-2; 7 nucleotides align to TRBD1. The CDR3 runs 19 residues. Germline assignment: CDR1 LGHNA and CDR2 YNFKEQ. With V trimmed by 5 bases and J by 0 bases, 13 bases remained unmatched. The CDR3 bases are TGTGCCAGCAGCACGATGACAGGGCGCTCGAGCTCCTATAATTCACCCCTCCACTTT. Translation: CASSTMTGRSSSYNSPLHF.

The chain combines TRBV7-3 with TRBJ1-5; D not certain. CDR3 length: 14 residues. Germline V gene sequence: CDR1 SGHTA, CDR2 FQGTGA. V was clipped by 2 bases and J by 7 bases, with 12 bases between them. CDR3: CASSLVRVRQPQHF. In DNA form, the CDR3 reads TGTGCCAGCAGCTTAGTTCGGGTGAGACAGCCCCAGCATTTT.

The V gene is TRBV3-1 (or the pseudogene TRBV3-2), the J gene TRBJ1-1; 9 bases are a match to TRBD1. Looked up from germline, CDR1 is LGHDT and CDR2 is YNNKEL (reference sequence). The V segment lost 3 bases and the J segment 2 bases; nucleotides outside the gene matches: 1. The CDR3 is 14 amino acids. The CDR3 is CASSQGQGNTEAFF. For the CDR3, the DNA is TGTGCCAGCAGCCAGGGACAGGGCAACACTGAAGCTTTCTTT.

J is TRBJ1-1 and V is TRBV18; TRBD1 aligns across 9 bases. The CDR3 has 15 residues. Germline lookup yields CDR1 KGHSH and CDR2 LQKENI. With 8 bases clipped from V and 3 bases from J, the junction kept 10 bases outside the gene matches. As DNA, the CDR3 is TGTGCCAGCCACACAGGGGGCGCGCTGGACACTGAAGCTTTCTTT. This codes for CASHTGGALDTEAFF.

This chain uses TRBV19 with TRBJ2-2; D may be TRBD1 (5 bases). The V gene's germline CDR1 is LNHDA and CDR2 SQIVND (reference sequence). The CDR3 is made up of 14 amino acids. The V and J ends lost 3 bases and 8 bases respectively, with 13 bases between them. CDR3: CASSIGHGYGELFF. DNA of the CDR3: TGTGCCAGTAGTATTGGACATGGTTATGGGGAGCTGTTTTTT.

The chain links TRBV5-1 to TRBJ2-7, with a possible D match to TRBD1 (5 bases). CDR3 length: 12 amino acids. Looked up from germline, CDR1 is SGHRS and CDR2 is YFSETQ. V dropped 4 bases and J dropped 9 bases, with 14 bases sitting between them. The DNA for the CDR3 is TGCGCCAGCAGCCAGGGCAACGATCGGCAGTACTTC. Translation: CASSQGNDRQYF.

V and J are TRBV7-8 and TRBJ2-1; 7 nucleotides line up with TRBD1. The V and J ends lost 5 bases and 4 bases, in that order; junction bases with no gene match: 5. The germline gives CDR1 SGHVS, CDR2 FQNEAQ. The CDR3 totals 14 residues. CDR3 coding DNA: TGTGCCAGCAGCGTCCGACAGGGATACAATGAGCAGTTCTTC. This gives the protein CASSVRQGYNEQFF. Variable domain in full (rest from reference TRBV7-8 and TRBJ2-1): GAGVSQSPRYKVAKRGQDVALRCDPISGHVSLFWYQQALGQGPEFLTYFQNEAQLDKSGLPSDRFFAERPEGSVSTLKIQRTQQEDSAVYLCASSVRQGYNEQFFGPGTRLTVL.

The rearrangement joins TRBV1 to TRBJ1-2; the table's D gene call, TRBD1, was not cross checked with the DNA. TRBV1 is recorded as a pseudogene. The CDR3 is made up of 22 amino acids. The CDR3 DNA follows: TGCACCAGCACGGGGGGGATGGGGTCCCCGAAGGCCAAGGACAGGGGGTGCTATGGCTACACCTTC. Protein sequence: CTSTGGMGSPKAKDRGCYGYTF.

The rearrangement uses TRBV27 and TRBJ1-6; D gene unclear. This CDR3 spans 14 amino acids. The V end was cut by 2 bases, the J end by 6 bases, with 8 bases between. Germline-derived CDR1 and CDR2 are MNHEY and SMNVEV (reference sequence). CDR3 DNA: TGTGCCAGCAGTTTAGGGCTGCCTAATTCACCCCTCCACTTT. Amino acid sequence: CASSLGLPNSPLHF.

The chain joins TRBV30 to TRBJ2-5; a possible D gene is TRBD1 (6 bases). The germline V and J ends were trimmed by 0 bases and 1 base, with 9 bases remaining between them. Germline V gene sequence: CDR1 GTSNPN, CDR2 SVGIG (reference sequence). CDR3 length: 14 residues. In DNA form, the CDR3 reads TGTGCCTGGAGTGTTCAGGGGCCCCAAGAGACCCAGTACTTC. Translating gives CAWSVQGPQETQYF.